This T cell receptor (beta chain) was documented in a study of T cell responses to AZD1222 COVID-19 vaccine. Whole-study context: Pooled samples include second doses given at about 4 or 12 weeks.

The method was immunoSEQ multiplex PCR; TCRdb's version includes in-frame clones alone and lacks a portion of them. The data show roughly 92,000 clones, with 85% to 90% seen just once and roughly 9% held by the top ten. A remark on this clone: Its antigen is as yet unknown.

Study-wide points: Donors, mostly white British, included more females; clonal diversity was possibly underestimated. Spike-wide coverage was observed for vaccine-associated CD4 TCRs, with dominant responses at 160-218 and 743-854. After the peak T cell response, and only then, were repertoires sampled.

Sequenced here: peripheral blood, sampled on day 0 of AZD1222 vaccination. This receptor was taken from an adult in good health.

The DNA for the CDR3 is TGTGCCAGCAGTTACCGCCAGCGGGGCACAGATACGCAGTATTTT. Residues: CASSYRQRGTDTQYF. This rearrangement joins TRBV6-5 to TRBJ2-3; tentative D call: TRBD2 (6 bases). Germline values: CDR1 MNHEY, CDR2 SVGAGI. The CDR3 totals 15 residues. V lost 2 bases, J lost 1 base, and 10 bases lay in between.